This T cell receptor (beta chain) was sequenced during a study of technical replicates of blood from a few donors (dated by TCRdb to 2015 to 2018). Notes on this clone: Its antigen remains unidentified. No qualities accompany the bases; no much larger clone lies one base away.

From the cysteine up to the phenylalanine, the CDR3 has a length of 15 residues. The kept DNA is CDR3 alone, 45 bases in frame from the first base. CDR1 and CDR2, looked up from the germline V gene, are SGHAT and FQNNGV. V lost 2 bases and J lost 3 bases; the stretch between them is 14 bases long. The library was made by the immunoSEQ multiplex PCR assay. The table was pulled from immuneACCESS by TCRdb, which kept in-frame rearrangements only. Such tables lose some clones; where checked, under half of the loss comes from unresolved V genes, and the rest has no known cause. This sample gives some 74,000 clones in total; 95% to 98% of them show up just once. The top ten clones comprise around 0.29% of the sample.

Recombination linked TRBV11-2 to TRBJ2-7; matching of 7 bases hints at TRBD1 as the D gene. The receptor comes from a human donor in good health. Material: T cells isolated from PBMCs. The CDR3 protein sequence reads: CASSLSSQGGYEQYF. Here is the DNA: TGTGCCAGCAGCTTATCTTCTCAGGGGGGCTACGAGCAGTACTTC.